This TCR beta chain stems from a study of T cell changes during pregnancy in multiple sclerosis. CDR3 size: 18 residues. CDR1 is LNHNV, CDR2 YYDKDF, per germline (reference sequence). V was shortened by 3 bases and J by 0 bases, with 20 bases between the two germline ends. The repertoire was sequenced with immunoSEQ multiplex PCR; TCRdb's copy has only in-frame clones and lacks some. The sample records about 49,000 clones, around 87% being singletons. The sample was peripheral blood, taken after pregnancy. The TCR was taken from a female donor in good health, enrolled as a control in a pregnancy study. The chain links TRBV15 to TRBJ1-1; TRBD1 might be the D (5 bases). The CDR3 region is CATSRSSGTDKMNTEAFF. CDR3 DNA: TGTGCCACCAGCAGGAGTTCCGGGACTGATAAAATGAACACTGAAGCTTTCTTT.